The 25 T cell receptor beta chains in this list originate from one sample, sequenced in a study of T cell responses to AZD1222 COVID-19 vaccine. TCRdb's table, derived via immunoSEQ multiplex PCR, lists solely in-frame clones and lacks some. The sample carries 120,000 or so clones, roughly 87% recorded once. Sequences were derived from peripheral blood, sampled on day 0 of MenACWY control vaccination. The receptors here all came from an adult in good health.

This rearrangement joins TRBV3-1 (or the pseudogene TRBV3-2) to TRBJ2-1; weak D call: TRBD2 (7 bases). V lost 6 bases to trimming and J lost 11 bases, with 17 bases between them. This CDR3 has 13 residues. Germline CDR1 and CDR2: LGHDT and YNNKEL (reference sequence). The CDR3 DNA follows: TGTGCCAGCAGACTCCTCCCGGGGGGCAAGCAGTTCTTC. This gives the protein CASRLLPGGKQFF.

Here the CDR3 reads CASLGGKDSPLHF. Here the CDR3 DNA reads TGTGCCAGCCTAGGGGGGAAGGATTCACCCCTCCACTTT. The chain recombines TRBV28 with TRBJ1-6; perhaps TRBD1 as D (6 bases). Germline V CDR1 and CDR2: MDHEN, SYDVKM. The CDR3 contains 13 residues. The V end lost 8 bases, the J end lost 8 bases, and 13 bases lay between the germline ends.

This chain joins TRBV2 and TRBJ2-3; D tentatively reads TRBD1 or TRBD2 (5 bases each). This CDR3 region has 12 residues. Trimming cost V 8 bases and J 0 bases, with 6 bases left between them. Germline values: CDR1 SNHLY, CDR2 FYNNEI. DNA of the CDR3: TGTGCCAGCGGGGACAGCACAGATACGCAGTATTTT. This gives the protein CASGDSTDTQYF.

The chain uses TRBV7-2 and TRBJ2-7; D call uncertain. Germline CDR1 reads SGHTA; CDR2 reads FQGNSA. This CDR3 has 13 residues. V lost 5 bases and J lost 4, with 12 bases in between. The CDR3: CASSVAVGYEQYF. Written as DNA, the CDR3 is TGTGCCAGCAGCGTGGCCGTTGGGTACGAGCAGTACTTC.

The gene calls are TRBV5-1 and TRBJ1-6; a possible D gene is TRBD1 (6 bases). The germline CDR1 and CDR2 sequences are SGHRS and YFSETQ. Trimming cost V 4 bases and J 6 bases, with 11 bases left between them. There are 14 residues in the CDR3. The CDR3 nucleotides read TGCGCCAGCAGCCTGGGGGGCCTTAATTCACCCCTCCACTTT. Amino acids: CASSLGGLNSPLHF.

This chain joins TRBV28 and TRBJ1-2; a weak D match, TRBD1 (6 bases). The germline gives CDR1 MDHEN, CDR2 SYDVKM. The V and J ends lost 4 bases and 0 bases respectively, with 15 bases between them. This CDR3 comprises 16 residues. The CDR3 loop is CASSSPGAHSNYGYTF. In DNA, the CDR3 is TGTGCCAGCAGTTCCCCGGGGGCACATTCTAACTATGGCTACACCTTC.

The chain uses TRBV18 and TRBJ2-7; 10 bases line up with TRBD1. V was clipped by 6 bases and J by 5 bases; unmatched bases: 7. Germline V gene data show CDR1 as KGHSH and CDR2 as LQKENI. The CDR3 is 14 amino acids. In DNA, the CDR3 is TGTGCCAGCTCCCCGGGACAGGGGATCCACGAGCAGTACGTC. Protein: CASSPGQGIHEQYV.

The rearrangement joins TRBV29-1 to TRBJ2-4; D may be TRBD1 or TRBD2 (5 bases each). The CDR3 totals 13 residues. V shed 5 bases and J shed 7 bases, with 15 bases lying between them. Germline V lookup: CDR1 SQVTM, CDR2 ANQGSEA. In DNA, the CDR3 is TGCAGCGTTCCCGGGGTGGGGGTGAACATTCAGTACTTC. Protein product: CSVPGVGVNIQYF. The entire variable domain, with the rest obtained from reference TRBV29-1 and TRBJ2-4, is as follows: SAVISQKPSRDICQRGTSLTIQCQVDSQVTMMFWYRQQPGQSLTLIATANQGSEATYESGFVIDKFPISRPNLTFSTLTVSNMSPEDSSIYLCSVPGVGVNIQYFGAGTRLSVL.

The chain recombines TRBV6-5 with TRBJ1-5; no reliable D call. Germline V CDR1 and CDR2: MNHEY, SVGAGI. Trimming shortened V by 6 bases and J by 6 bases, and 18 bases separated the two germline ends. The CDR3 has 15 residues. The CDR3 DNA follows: TGTGCCAGCAGACCCACGGGGAGAGGTGGTCAGCCCCAGCATTTT. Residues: CASRPTGRGGQPQHF.

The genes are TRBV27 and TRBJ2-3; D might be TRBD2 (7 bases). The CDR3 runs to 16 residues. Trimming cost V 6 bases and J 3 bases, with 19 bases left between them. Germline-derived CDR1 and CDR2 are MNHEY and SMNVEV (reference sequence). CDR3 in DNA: TGTGCCAGCAGCACCCGGGGGGCGGTGGTTACAGATACGCAGTATTTT. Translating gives CASSTRGAVVTDTQYF.

CDR3 bases: TGTGCCAGCAGTTACTCACAGGGGGTATTGGCTGAAGCTTTCTTT. Translating it yields CASSYSQGVLAEAFF. This sequence joins TRBV6-5 and TRBJ1-1, with TRBD1 identical over 8 bases. The CDR3 sequence is 15 residues long. Looked up from germline, CDR1 is MNHEY and CDR2 is SVGAGI. With 0 bases clipped from V and 6 bases from J, the junction kept 6 bases outside the gene matches.

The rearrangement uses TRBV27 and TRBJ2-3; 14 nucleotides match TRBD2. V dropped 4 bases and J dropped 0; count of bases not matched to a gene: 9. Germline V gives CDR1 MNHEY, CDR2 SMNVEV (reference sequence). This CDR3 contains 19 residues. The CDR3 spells CASSSSGLAGVSSTDTQYF. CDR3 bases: TGTGCCAGCAGTTCCTCGGGACTAGCGGGGGTTTCTAGCACAGATACGCAGTATTTT.

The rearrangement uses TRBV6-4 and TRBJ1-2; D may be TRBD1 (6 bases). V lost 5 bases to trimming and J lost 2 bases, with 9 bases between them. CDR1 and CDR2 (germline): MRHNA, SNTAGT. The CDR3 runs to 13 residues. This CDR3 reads CASSRGQNYGYTF. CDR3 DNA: TGTGCCAGCAGTCGGGGGCAGAACTATGGCTACACCTTC.

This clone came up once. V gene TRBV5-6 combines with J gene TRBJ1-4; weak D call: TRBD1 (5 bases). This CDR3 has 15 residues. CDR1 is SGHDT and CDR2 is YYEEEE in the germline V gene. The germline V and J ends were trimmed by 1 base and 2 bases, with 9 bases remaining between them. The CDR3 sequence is CASSLSGRTNEKLFF. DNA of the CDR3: TGTGCCAGCAGCTTGTCGGGGCGGACTAATGAAAAACTGTTTTTT.

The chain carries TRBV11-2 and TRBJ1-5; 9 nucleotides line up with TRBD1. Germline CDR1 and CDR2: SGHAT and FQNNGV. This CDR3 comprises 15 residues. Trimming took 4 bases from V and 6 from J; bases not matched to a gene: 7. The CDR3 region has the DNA TGTGCCAGCAGCTATACTACAGGGGGCGGTCAGCCCCAGCATTTT. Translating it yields CASSYTTGGGQPQHF.

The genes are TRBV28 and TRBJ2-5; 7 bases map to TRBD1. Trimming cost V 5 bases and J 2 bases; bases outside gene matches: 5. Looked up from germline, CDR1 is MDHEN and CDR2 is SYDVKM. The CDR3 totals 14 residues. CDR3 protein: CASSDPGQQETQYF. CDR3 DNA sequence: TGTGCCAGCAGTGATCCGGGACAGCAAGAGACCCAGTACTTC.

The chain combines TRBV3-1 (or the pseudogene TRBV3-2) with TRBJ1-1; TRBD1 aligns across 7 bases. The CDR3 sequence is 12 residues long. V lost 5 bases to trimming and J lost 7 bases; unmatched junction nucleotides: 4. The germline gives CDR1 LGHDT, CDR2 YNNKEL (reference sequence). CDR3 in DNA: TGTGCCAGCAGCACCCGGGACAGTGAAGCTTTCTTT. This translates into CASSTRDSEAFF.

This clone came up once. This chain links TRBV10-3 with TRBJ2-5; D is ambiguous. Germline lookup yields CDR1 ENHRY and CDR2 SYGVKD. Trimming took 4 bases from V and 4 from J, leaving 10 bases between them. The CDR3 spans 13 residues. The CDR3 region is CAISAGAAETQYF. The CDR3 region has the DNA TGTGCCATCAGTGCAGGAGCAGCAGAGACCCAGTACTTC.

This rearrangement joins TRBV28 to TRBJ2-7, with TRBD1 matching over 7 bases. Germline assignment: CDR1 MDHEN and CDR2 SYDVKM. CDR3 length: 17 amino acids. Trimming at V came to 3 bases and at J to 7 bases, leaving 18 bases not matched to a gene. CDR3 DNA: TGTGCCAGCAGTTTGACAGGGCAACTCACCACCCTACGAGAGCAGTACTTC. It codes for CASSLTGQLTTLREQYF.

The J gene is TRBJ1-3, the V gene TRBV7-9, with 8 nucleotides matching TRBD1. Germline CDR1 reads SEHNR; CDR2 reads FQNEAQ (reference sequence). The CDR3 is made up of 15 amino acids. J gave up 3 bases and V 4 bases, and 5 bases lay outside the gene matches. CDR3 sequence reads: CASSSDRAFGNTIYF. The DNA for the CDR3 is TGTGCCAGCAGCTCGGACAGGGCTTTTGGAAACACCATATATTTT.

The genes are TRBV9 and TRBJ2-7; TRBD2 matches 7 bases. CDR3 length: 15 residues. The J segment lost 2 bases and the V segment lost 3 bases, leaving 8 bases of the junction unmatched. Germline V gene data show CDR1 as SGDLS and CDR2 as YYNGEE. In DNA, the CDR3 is TGTGCCAGCAGCGCCACCGGGACTACCGCCTACGAGCAGTACTTC. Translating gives CASSATGTTAYEQYF.

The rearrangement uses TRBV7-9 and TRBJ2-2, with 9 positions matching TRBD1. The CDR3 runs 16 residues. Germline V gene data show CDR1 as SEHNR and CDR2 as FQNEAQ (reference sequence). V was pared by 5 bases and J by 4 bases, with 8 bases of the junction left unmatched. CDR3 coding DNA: TGTGCCAGCAGCCACCGGGACAGGGTGTTCACCGGGGAGCTGTTTTTT. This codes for CASSHRDRVFTGELFF.

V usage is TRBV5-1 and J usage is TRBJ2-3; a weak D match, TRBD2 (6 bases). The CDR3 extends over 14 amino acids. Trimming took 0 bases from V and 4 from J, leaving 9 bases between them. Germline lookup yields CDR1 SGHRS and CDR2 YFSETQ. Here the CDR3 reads CASSLGSGADTQYF. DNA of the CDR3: TGCGCCAGCAGCTTGGGTAGCGGAGCAGATACGCAGTATTTT.

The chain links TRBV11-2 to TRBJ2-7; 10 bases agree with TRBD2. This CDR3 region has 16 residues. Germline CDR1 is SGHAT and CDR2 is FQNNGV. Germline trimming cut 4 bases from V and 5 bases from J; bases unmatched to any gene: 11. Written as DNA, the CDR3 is TGTGCCAGCAGCTCCCGAAGCGGGGGGGCTTTGAACGAGCAGTACGTC. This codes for CASSSRSGGALNEQYV.

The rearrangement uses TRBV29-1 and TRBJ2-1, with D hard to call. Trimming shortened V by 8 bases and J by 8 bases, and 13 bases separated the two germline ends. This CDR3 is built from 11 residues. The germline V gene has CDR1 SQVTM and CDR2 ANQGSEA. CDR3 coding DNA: TGCAGCTTCACGCTGGGCCATGAGCAGTTCTTC. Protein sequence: CSFTLGHEQFF.